The following is a T cell receptor (beta chain) sequence with its context. This clonotype occurred many times. The antigen this receptor binds is unknown. No base quality values were provided; no much bigger clone lies one nucleotide off. Hyperthyroidism was considered stable if no progression to ophthalmopathy occurred within 18 months of follow-up. The hyperthyroidism patients were 18 to 65 years old and newly diagnosed, with a disease duration of less than 2 months. Patients were excluded if they had other autoimmune diseases, uncontrolled infections, pregnancy or lactation. Diagnosis relied on clinical symptoms, serum thyroxine, TRAb, thyroid ultrasound and orbital computed tomography. Using Ficoll-Paque density gradient centrifugation, PBMCs were isolated from about 9.4 ml of fresh peripheral blood. Total RNA was extracted using Trizol reagent, and RNA quality was checked on an Agilent 2100 Bioanalyzer.

The sample is drawn from a study of Graves' ophthalmopathy and Graves' hyperthyroidism (dated 2018 in TCRdb). Some background on the complete study: Peripheral blood was collected at initial diagnosis, prior to any treatment. Following sampling, methimazole starting at 30 mg daily was administered to hyperthyroidism patients, and high-dose intravenous methylprednisolone was administered to ophthalmopathy patients. For training and testing, the 110 or so patients in the discovery cohort were randomly divided in a 7:3 ratio. In over 5 hyperthyroidism patients, the T-cell repertoire of thyroid tissue was compared with the T-cell repertoire of blood. In total, approximately 130 blood samples were TCR-sequenced: fewer than 50 ophthalmopathy, over 70 hyperthyroidism and around 17 hyperthyroidism-to-ophthalmopathy patients. To tell Graves' ophthalmopathy apart from Graves' hyperthyroidism, and to predict which patients would progress to ophthalmopathy, the study relied on TCR beta repertoire signatures. To explore V-J signatures distinguishing ophthalmopathy from hyperthyroidism, a discovery set of under 110 patients (more than 40 ophthalmopathy, about 57 stable hyperthyroidism) was enrolled. An independent validation cohort comprised some 18 hyperthyroidism patients and around 16 patients who later progressed from hyperthyroidism to ophthalmopathy. Here is what the overall study found, with its caveats: Sample size was not statistically predetermined, and group allocation was not concealed from the investigators. In validation, the model predicted ophthalmopathy progression with roughly 68% sensitivity and approximately 78% specificity; roughly 12 predicted patients were CT-confirmed with GO in a median of 6.5 months. In cross-validation, the 13-signature model distinguished ophthalmopathy from stable hyperthyroidism with 85% to 90% sensitivity and around 81% specificity, and in the test set the corresponding values were approximately 80% and 75%. Most expanded thyroid clonotypes with a frequency above 0.001 also appeared in blood, which suggests that blood repertoires may reflect the immune response in the thyroid.

For repertoire sequencing, TCR beta CDR3 regions were amplified from RNA transcripts. The first round was an RT-PCR using HTBI primers with the Qiagen OneStep RT-PCR kit, and this first round was followed by a second-round multiplex PCR, then size selection and purification. Libraries were sequenced on an Illumina HiSeq2000 using paired-end 100 bp reads. As for how the authors treated the data: SOAPnuke was used for read processing, and reads with adapters, uncalled bases, a mean Phred below 15, or no exact constant-primer or identifier match were discarded. COPE v1.2.5 was used to merge the high-quality paired reads. Unique nucleotide sequences were defined as clonotypes and aligned to IMGT TRB V, D and J references using MiTCR v1.1. Only V-J combinations with frequency above 0.0001 were analysed, covering 98% to 99.2% of repertoires. For each V-J combination, a TCR clonal expansion and chaos score was defined as F50 clonal expansion divided by the chaos observed in the TCRdist matrix. Features were reduced by Welch's t-statistics and random forest to roughly 14 V-J combinations, which fed a naive Bayes classifier. The Morisita-Horn index was used to measure how similar the thyroid and blood repertoires were. The raw public reads went through TCRdb reprocessing: fastp at Q25, MiXCR clone calling, in-frame beta chains kept. Each entry is one CDR3 protein sequence, shown with its most common DNA and genes. The V and J calls were not made by the authors but by TCRdb's processing. A total of under 800,000 distinct CDR3 sequences appear in this sample, about 20% of them only once. Clones ranked in the top ten supply approximately 7% of the sample.

As encoded in the germline V gene, CDR1 is SGHAT while CDR2 is FQNNGV. The CDR3 holds 14 amino acids from the cysteine to the phenylalanine. Only the CDR3 region is kept as DNA, spanning 42 bases read in frame from base 1. The germline V end is reduced by 6 bases and the J end by 6 bases; junction bases left unmatched: 8. The source material was peripheral blood. The sequence derives from a woman aged 18-29 years with stable Graves' hyperthyroidism. Some clones in this sample may be carry-over from other donors' samples. Donor details come from another sample of the same person, matched by shared clones. Rearrangement joined TRBV11-2 to TRBJ2-5; 9 bases in the junction line up with TRBD1. DNA sequence: TGTGCCAGCAGTCTCGGGACAGGGAAAAAGACCCAGTACTTC. The resulting protein is CASSLGTGKKTQYF.